This TCR beta chain was obtained from a study of T cells in Graves' hyperthyroidism and ophthalmopathy. In the study overall: Peripheral blood was drawn at first diagnosis, prior to all treatment.

This clonotype occurred many times. What it binds is not known. CDR3 length equals 13 residues. Trimming cost V 5 bases and J 0 bases, with 4 bases left between them. Germline-derived CDR1 and CDR2 are SGHTA and FQGNSA. Study-level findings and limits: Most thyroid clonotypes expanded above 0.001 appeared in blood too.

Researchers amplified the TCR beta CDR3 regions from RNA transcripts. With the HTBI primer set, the TCR CDR3 went through a first round of RT-PCR. TCRdb reanalysed the multiplex PCR reads using MiXCR and keeps one entry per CDR3 protein. This sample carries some 700,000 distinct CDR3 sequences, roughly a sixth of them seen once, and the ten largest clones take around a sixth. The study defined stable Graves' hyperthyroidism as no ophthalmopathy progression within 18 months. From more than 9 ml of fresh peripheral blood, PBMCs were isolated. Sequenced: blood. The chain recombines TRBV7-2 with TRBJ1-4; D not certain. This sequence originates from a man between 50 and 59 years old with Graves' hyperthyroidism. CDR3 loop: CASSIATNEKLFF. Here the CDR3 DNA reads TGTGCCAGCAGCATTGCAACTAATGAAAAACTGTTTTTT.